This T cell receptor beta chain was obtained from a study of Ad26.COV2.S vaccination and SARS-CoV-2 variants listed by TCRdb under 2021. Describing the broader study: Donors in the vaccine arm were drawn from COV1001, a multicentre, randomized, double-blind, placebo-controlled phase I-IIa trial testing Ad26.COV2.S in healthy adults. Dosing of Ad26.COV2.S was intramuscular, at either 5x10^10 or 1x10^11 viral particles, delivered as one shot or as two shots spaced 56 days apart. The TCR-sequenced set comprised approximately 32 samples: some 19 Ad26.COV2.S vaccine recipients, 5 placebo recipients and 8 SARS-CoV-2 convalescent individuals. Trial participants were randomized into five groups of five: low-dose or high-dose Ad26.COV2.S given once or twice, or placebo on both occasions. Sequencing of the TCRbeta repertoire served to evaluate the specificity and breadth of SARS-CoV-2-reactive T cell receptors following Ad26.COV2.S vaccination. Investigators did not know the trial group allocation while performing experiments and assessing outcomes. What the authors observed across the whole study: Spike-specific TCR breadth was higher in Ad26.COV2.S recipients than in placebo recipients (P = 0.0014). The study was not powered for comparison of responses between vaccine doses or regimens. The authors noted that the TCR breadth and depth analyses may have underestimated total T cell responses. Comparable non-spike TCR breadth was observed between vaccine and placebo recipients, consistent with only spike being contained in the vaccine. Substantial breadth of spike-specific CD8+ and CD4+ T cell responses was reported after vaccination.

The immunoSEQ Assay was the method used to sequence TCRbeta CDR3 regions. After extraction, genomic DNA underwent amplification by bias-controlled multiplex PCR, followed by high-throughput sequencing. In the original analysis: Collapsing and filtering of sequences were performed to quantify the absolute abundance of each unique TCRbeta CDR3 region. T cell fraction was estimated by normalizing TCRbeta template counts to usable DNA, which was measured by amplifying reference genes present in all nucleated cells. Repertoire TCRs were annotated as SARS-CoV-2-specific by exact matching of V gene, CDR3 amino acid sequence and J gene to a known reactive TCR set. MIRA supplied the reference SARS-CoV-2 TCR set, which was filtered for enrichment in COVID-19-positive ImmuneCODE repertoires so that public or cross-reactive TCRs were removed. Based on the MIRA antigens, annotated TCRs were further analysed at the level of specific ORF or position within ORF. Breadth was defined as annotated unique rearrangements over total unique productive rearrangements; depth was the summed frequency of those rearrangements. Two-sided Wilcoxon rank-sum tests were applied when comparing TCR breadth between groups. As stored in TCRdb, this immuneACCESS dataset retains in-frame rearrangements with V and J assigned. A fraction of the clones does not appear; measured against another copy, unresolved V genes explain less than half of the discrepancy, and the remainder lacks a known reason. V and J calls and clone size are those listed in that table; D and trimming were worked out from the DNA. The sample profile shows over 400,000 clones; roughly 90% of them were found once. The ten most abundant clones make up around 1.7% of the sample.

From the cysteine through the phenylalanine, the CDR3 covers 20 amino acids. The read is trimmed to its CDR3 DNA, 60 bases read in frame from base 1. Trimmed from V: 0 bases; trimmed from J: 6 bases; junction bases lacking a gene match: 13. Taken from the germline V gene, the CDR1 and CDR2 loops are SGHTA and FQGNSA. The sample's treatment or condition label, in plain terms: some 20 received Ad26.COV2.S at low or high dose, single or two shots; roughly 5 received placebo; per-sample allocation not given. For vaccine and placebo recipients, repertoires were sequenced using samples collected on day 63 after the first injection. Cohort 1b enrolled 25 adults aged 18-55 years at a single site in Boston, USA, between 29 July and 7 August 2020. Ad26.COV2.S was a replication-incompetent adenovirus type 26 vector that expressed a prefusion-stabilized SARS-CoV-2 spike protein derived from the original Wuhan strain.

A remark on this clone: This receptor's antigen is unknown. No base quality values were provided; no much bigger clone lies one nucleotide off.

This clonotype was sampled from a person between 18 and 60 years old who received the Ad26.COV2.S COVID-19 vaccine or a placebo. The sample consisted of peripheral blood, taken in a trial of Ad26.COV2.S vaccine versus placebo. This sequence uses TRBV7-2 and TRBJ2-3; 15 bases in the middle match TRBD2. The CDR3 region reads CASSLARTSGGAKLRDTQYF. Read as DNA, the sequence is TGTGCCAGCAGCTTAGCTAGGACTAGCGGGGGGGCTAAACTTAGGGATACGCAGTATTTT.